Described below is a single TCR beta chain sequence and its context. This record belongs to a study of blood T cells in healthy people across ages. Donors were healthy Caucasian individuals from Russia aged roughly 6 to 95. Together with a sample-barcoded 5' primer, a J-beta primer mix was included in a second PCR lasting about 6 to 12 cycles. Each of the cDNA molecules was tagged by a template-switch adaptor with 12 random nucleotides. Each single sample gave us at least 3 million CDR3-containing paired-end reads. MiXCR, applied by TCRdb to the 5' RACE reads, yields one record per CDR3 protein. The table lists 1 million or so distinct CDR3 sequences, 25% of them singletons. Germline lookup yields CDR1 SQVTM and CDR2 ANQGSEA. J was trimmed by 4 bases and V by 1 base; bases with no gene match: 3. This CDR3 comprises 15 residues. In addition, the sample was reused for a study of T cells of mothers and their children. That investigation notes: The study found slightly higher but non-significant overlap in related versus unrelated mother-child pairs.

Sample: blood. The chain is built from TRBV29-1 and TRBJ2-1; TRBD2 agrees at 11 bases. The TCR sequence derives from a girl aged 2-10 years in good health. The CDR3 nucleotides are TGCAGCGTTGAAGGAGGGACTAGCGGTTACAATGAGCAGTTCTTC. Protein sequence: CSVEGGTSGYNEQFF.